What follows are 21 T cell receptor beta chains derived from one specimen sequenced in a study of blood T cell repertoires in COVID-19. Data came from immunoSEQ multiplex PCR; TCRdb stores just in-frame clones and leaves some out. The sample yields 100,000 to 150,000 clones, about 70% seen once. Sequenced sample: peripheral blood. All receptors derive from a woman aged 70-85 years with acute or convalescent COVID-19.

This chain's CDR3 is CASSLARLALGGGYEQYF. CDR3 DNA: TGTGCCAGCAGCTTAGCCAGGCTTGCCTTAGGGGGGGGGTACGAGCAGTACTTC. V and J are TRBV7-9 and TRBJ2-7, with a possible D match to TRBD2 (7 bases). The V gene's germline CDR1 is SEHNR and CDR2 FQNEAQ (reference sequence). There are 18 residues in the CDR3. The V and J ends lost 0 bases and 4 bases respectively, with 22 bases between them.

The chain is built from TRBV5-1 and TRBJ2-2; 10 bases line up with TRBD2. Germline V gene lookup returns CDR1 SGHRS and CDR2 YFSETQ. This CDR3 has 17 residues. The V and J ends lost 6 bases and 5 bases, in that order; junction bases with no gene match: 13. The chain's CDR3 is CASTTIPGLASTGELFF. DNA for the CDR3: TGCGCCAGCACCACCATACCGGGACTAGCGTCGACCGGGGAGCTGTTTTTT.

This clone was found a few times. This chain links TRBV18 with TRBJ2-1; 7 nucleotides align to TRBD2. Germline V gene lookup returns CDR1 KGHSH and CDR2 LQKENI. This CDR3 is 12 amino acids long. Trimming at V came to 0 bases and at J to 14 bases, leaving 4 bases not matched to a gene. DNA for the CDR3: TGTGCCAGCTCACCACCTCAGCGGGATAAGTTCTTC. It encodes CASSPPQRDKFF. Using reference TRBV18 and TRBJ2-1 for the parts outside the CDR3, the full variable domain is NAGVMQNPRHLVRRRGQEARLRCSPMKGHSHVYWYRQLPEEGLKFMVYLQKENIIDESGMPKERFSAEFPKEGPSILRIQQVVRGDSAAYFCASSPPQRDKFFGPGTRLTVL.

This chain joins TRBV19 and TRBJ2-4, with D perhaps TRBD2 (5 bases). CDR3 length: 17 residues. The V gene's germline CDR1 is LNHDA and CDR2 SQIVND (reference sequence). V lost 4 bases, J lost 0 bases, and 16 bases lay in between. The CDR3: CASSTRDRSRAKNIQYF. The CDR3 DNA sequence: TGTGCCAGTAGTACCCGGGATAGGTCTCGAGCCAAAAACATTCAGTACTTC. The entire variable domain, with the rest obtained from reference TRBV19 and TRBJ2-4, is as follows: DGGITQSPKYLFRKEGQNVTLSCEQNLNHDAMYWYRQDPGQGLRLIYYSQIVNDFQKGDIAEGYSVSREKKESFPLTVTSAQKNPTAFYLCASSTRDRSRAKNIQYFGAGTRLSVL.

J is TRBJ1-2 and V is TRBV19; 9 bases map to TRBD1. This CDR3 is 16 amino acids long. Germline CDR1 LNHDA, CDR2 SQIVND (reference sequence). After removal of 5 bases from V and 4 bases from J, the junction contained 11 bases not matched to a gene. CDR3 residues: CASSPSRDRAAYGYTF. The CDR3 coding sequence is TGTGCCAGTAGTCCCTCCCGGGACAGGGCCGCCTATGGCTACACCTTC.

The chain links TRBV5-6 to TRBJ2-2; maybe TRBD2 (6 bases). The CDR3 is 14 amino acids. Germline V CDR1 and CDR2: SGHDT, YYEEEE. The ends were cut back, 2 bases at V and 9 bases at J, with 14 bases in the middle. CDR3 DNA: TGTGCCAGCAGCTTAAGCGGGCAAAGGCGGGAGCTGTTTTTT. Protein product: CASSLSGQRRELFF. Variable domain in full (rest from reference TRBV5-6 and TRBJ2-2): DAGVTQSPTHLIKTRGQQVTLRCSPKSGHDTVSWYQQALGQGPQFIFQYYEEEERQRGNFPDRFSGHQFPNYSSELNVNALLLGDSALYLCASSLSGQRRELFFGEGSRLTVL.

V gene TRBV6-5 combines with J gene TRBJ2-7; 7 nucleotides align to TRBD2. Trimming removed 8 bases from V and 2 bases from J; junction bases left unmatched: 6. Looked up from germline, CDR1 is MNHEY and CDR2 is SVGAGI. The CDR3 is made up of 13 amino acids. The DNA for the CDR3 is TGTGCCAGCGGGACTACCCTAGCCTACGAGCAGTACTTC. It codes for CASGTTLAYEQYF.

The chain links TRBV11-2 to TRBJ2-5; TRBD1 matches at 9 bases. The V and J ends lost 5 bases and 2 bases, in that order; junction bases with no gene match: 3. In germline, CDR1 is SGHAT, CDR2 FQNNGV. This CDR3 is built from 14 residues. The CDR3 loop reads CASSLDRGQETQYF. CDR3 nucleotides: TGTGCCAGCAGCCTTGACAGGGGGCAAGAGACCCAGTACTTC.

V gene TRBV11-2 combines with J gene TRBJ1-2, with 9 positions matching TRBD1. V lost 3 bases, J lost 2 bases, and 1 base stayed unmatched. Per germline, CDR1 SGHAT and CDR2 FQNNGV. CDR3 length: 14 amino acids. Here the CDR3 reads CASSLGQGNYGYTF. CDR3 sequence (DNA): TGTGCCAGCAGCTTGGGACAGGGAAACTATGGCTACACCTTC.

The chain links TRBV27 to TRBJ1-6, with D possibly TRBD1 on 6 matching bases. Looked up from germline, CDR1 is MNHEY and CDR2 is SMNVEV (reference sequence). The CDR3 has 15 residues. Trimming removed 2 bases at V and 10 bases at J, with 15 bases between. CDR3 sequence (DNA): TGTGCCAGCAGTTTACCCGGGCCGGGGGGCTCACCCCTCCACTTT. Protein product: CASSLPGPGGSPLHF.

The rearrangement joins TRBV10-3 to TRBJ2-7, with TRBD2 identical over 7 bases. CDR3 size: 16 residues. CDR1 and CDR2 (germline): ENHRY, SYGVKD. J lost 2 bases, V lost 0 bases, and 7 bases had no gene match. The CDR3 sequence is CAISESGERGTYEQYF. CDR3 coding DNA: TGTGCCATCAGTGAGTCGGGGGAGCGGGGAACCTACGAGCAGTACTTC.

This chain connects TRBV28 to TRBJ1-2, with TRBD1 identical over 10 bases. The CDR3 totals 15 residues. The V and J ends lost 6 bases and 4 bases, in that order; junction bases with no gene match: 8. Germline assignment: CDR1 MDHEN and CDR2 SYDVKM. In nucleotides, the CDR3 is TGTGCCAGCAGCATGACAGGGGGCTCGCTCTATGGCTACACCTTC. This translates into CASSMTGGSLYGYTF.

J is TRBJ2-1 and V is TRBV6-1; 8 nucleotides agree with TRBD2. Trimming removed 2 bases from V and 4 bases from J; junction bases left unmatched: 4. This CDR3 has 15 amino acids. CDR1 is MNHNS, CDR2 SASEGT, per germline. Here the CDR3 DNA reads TGTGCCAGCAGTGAAAAGGGACTAGATTACAATGAGCAGTTCTTC. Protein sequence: CASSEKGLDYNEQFF.

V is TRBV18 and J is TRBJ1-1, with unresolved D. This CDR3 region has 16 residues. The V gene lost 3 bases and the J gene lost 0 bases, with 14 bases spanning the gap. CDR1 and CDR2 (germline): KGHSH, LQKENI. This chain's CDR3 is CASSPRSGTMNTEAFF. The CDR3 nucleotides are TGTGCCAGCTCACCCCGTTCGGGTACCATGAACACTGAAGCTTTCTTT.

As DNA, the CDR3 is TGTGCCAGTAGTCTCACAGGGTCCTATGGCTACACCTTC. Its protein product is CASSLTGSYGYTF. The V call is TRBV19, the J call TRBJ1-2; D is possibly TRBD1 (6 bases). CDR1 is LNHDA, CDR2 SQIVND, per germline (reference sequence). The CDR3 spans 13 residues. Trimming cost V 5 bases and J 4 bases, with 11 bases left between them.

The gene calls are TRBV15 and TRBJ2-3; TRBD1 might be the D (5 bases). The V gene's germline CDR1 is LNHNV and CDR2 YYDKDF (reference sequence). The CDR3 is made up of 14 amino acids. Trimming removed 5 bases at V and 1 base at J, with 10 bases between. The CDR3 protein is CATSPRVGTDTQYF. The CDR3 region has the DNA TGTGCCACCAGCCCCAGGGTGGGCACAGATACGCAGTATTTT.

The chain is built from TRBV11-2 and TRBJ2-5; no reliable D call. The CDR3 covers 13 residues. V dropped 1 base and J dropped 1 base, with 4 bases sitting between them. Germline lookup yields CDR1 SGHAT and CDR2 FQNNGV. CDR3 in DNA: TGTGCCAGCAGCTTAGCGGTCCAAGAGACCCAGTACTTC. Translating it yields CASSLAVQETQYF.

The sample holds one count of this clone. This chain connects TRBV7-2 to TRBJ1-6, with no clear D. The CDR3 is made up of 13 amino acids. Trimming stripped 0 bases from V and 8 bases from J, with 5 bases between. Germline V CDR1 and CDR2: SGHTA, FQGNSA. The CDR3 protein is CASSLARHSPLHF. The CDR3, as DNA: TGTGCCAGCAGCTTAGCGCGGCATTCACCCCTCCACTTT.

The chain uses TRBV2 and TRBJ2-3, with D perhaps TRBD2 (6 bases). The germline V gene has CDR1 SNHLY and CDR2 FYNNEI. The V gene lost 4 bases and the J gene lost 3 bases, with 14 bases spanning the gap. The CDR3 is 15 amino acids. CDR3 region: CASSGGNWGTDTQYF. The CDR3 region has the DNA TGTGCCAGCAGTGGCGGGAACTGGGGGACAGATACGCAGTATTTT.

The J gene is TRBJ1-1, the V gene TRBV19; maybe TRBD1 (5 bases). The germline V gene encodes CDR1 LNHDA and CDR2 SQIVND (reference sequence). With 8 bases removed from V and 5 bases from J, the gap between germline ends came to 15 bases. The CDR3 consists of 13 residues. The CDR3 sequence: CASFRQGGTEAFF. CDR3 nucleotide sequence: TGTGCCAGTTTTCGGCAGGGAGGTACTGAAGCTTTCTTT.

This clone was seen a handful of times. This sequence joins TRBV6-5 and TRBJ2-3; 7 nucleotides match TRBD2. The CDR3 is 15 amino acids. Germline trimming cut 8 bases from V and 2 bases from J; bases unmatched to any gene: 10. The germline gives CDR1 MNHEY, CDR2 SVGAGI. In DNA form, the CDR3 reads TGTGCCAGCCGCCGGGGGGAGGGGCACACAGATACGCAGTATTTT. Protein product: CASRRGEGHTDTQYF.